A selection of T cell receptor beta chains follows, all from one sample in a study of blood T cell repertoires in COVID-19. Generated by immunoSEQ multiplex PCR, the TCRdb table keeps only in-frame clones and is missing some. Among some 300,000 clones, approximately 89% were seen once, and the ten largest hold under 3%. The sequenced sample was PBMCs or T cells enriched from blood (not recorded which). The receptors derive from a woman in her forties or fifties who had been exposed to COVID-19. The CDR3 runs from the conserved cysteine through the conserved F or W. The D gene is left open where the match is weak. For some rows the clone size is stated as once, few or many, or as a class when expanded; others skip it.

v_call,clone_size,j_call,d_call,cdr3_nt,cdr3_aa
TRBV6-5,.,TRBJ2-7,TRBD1,TGTGCCAGCAGTTCCCGGGACAGGGACGAGCAGTACTTC,CASSSRDRDEQYF
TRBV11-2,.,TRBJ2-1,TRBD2,TGTGCCAGCAGCTTAGGGACTAGCGGGGGGGCTACCAATGAGCAGTTCTTC,CASSLGTSGGATNEQFF
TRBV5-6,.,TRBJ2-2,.,TGTGCCAGCGGGTTCCCAGGGGAGAACACCGGGGAGCTGTTTTTT,CASGFPGENTGELFF
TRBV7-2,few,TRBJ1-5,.,TGTGCCAGCAGCTTAAGGGGGAATCAGCCCCAGCATTTT,CASSLRGNQPQHF
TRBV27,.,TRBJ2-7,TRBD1,TGTGCCAGCCGGAGGACAGGGACCTACGAGCAGTACTTC,CASRRTGTYEQYF
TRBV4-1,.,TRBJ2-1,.,TGCGCCAGCAGCCAAGCCGGGACAAGGGGCCCCAATGAGCAGTTCTTC,CASSQAGTRGPNEQFF
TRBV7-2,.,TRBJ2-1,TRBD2,TGTGCCAGCAGCGTGGGACTAGCGAAAGGTAATGATGAGCAGTTCTTC,CASSVGLAKGNDEQFF
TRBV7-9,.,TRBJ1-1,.,TGTGCCAGCAGTTCTCCCCCAGGGAATACTGAAGCTTTCTTT,CASSSPPGNTEAFF
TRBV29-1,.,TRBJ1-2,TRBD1,TGCAGCGTTGTAAAGGACAGGGGGTACGTGGGTGGCTACACCTTC,CSVVKDRGYVGGYTF
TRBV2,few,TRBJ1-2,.,TGTGCCAGCAGTCAAAACAGGGAATCCTATGGCTACACCTTC,CASSQNRESYGYTF
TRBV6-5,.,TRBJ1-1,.,TGTGCCACCTGCTGGGGGAGGGACACTGAAGCTTTCTTT,CATCWGRDTEAFF
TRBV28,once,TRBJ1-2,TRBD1,TGTGCCAGCAGGTCCCCGGGACAGAGCTATGGCTACACCTTC,CASRSPGQSYGYTF
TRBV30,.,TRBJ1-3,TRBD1,TGTGCCTGGAGAGGACAGGGGGCGAGGACTGGAAACACCATATATTTT,CAWRGQGARTGNTIYF
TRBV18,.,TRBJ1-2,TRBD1,TGTGCCAGCTCGGCGACAGGGTCGTACGGCTACACCTTC,CASSATGSYGYTF
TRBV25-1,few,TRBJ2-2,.,TGTGCCAGCAGTGAACACAACAGGGACACCGGGGAGCTGTTTTTT,CASSEHNRDTGELFF
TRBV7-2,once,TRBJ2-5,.,TGTGCCAGCAGTAGGAGGGTCCAAGAGACCCAGTACTTC,CASSRRVQETQYF
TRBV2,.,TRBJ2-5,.,TGTGCCAGCGAGGGAGTAGGGGGACTACAGTACTTC,CASEGVGGLQYF
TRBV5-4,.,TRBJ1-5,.,TGTGCCAGCAGCTTGAACGGGGATCAGCCCCAGCATTTT,CASSLNGDQPQHF